This T cell receptor beta chain is from a study of cytomegalovirus exposure and HLA in healthy donors. This clone was seen a handful of times. The CDR3 is 14 residues long. Trimming took off 5 bases at V and 9 bases at J, with 16 bases between the two ends. Germline lookup yields CDR1 LNHNV and CDR2 YYDKDF (reference sequence). The data were produced by immunoSEQ multiplex PCR, yet TCRdb's version contains in-frame clones alone and is incomplete. The sample has some 76,000 clones, over 85% seen once. The sequence came from a woman younger than 30 in good health and CMV-seronegative. The chain has TRBV15 and TRBJ2-2; D is perhaps TRBD1 (5 bases). The sequenced sample consisted of PBMCs. This CDR3 reads CATSSPGRGRELFF. The CDR3 nucleotides are TGTGCCACCAGCTCCCCCGGTAGGGGTCGGGAGCTGTTTTTT.